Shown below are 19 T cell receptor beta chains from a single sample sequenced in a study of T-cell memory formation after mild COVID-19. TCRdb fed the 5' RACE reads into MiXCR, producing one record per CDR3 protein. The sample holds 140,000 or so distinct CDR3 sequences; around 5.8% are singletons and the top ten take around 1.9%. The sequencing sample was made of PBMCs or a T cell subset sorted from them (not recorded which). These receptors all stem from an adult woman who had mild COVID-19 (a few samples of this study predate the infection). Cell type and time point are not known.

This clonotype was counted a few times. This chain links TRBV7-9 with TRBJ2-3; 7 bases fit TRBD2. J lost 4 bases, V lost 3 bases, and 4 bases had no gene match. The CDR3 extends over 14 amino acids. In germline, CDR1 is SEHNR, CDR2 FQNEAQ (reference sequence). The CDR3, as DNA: TGTGCCAGCAGCTTTACTAGCGCAGCAGATACGCAGTATTTT. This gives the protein CASSFTSAADTQYF.

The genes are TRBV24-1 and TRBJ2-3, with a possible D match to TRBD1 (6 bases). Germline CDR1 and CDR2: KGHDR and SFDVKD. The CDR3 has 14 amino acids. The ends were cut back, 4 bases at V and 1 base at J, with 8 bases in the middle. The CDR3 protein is CATSETGRTDTQYF. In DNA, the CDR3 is TGTGCCACCAGTGAAACAGGGCGCACAGATACGCAGTATTTT.

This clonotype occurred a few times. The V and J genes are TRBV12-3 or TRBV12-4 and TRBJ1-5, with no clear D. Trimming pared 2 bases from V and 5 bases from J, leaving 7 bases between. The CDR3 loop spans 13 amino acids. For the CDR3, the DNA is TGTGCCAGCAGTTTATTCCCCGATCAGCCCCAGCATTTT. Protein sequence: CASSLFPDQPQHF.

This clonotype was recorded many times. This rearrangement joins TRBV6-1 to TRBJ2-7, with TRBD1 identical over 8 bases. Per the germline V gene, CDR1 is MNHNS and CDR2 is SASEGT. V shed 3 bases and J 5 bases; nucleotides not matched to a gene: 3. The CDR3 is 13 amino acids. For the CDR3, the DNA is TGTGCCAGCAGTGACAGGGGGCTTCACGAGCAGTACTTC. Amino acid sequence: CASSDRGLHEQYF.

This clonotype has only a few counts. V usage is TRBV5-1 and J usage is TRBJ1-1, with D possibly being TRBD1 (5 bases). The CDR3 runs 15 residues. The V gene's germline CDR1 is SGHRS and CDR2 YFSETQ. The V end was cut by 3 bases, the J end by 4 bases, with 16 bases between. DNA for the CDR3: TGCGCCAGCAGCTCGGGGGAGTTAGGCGGCACTGAAGCTTTCTTT. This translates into CASSSGELGGTEAFF. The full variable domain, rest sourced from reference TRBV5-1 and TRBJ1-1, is KAGVTQTPRYLIKTRGQQVTLSCSPISGHRSVSWYQQTPGQGLQFLFEYFSETQRNKGNFPGRFSGRQFSNSRSEMNVSTLELGDSALYLCASSSGELGGTEAFFGQGTRLTVV.

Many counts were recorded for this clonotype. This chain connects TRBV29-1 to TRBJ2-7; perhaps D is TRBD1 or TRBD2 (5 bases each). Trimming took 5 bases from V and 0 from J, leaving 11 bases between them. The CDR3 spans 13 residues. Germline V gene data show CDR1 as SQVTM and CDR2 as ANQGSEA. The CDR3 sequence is CSVPGRSSYEQYF. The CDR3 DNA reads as TGCAGCGTTCCGGGACGGAGCTCCTACGAGCAGTACTTC.

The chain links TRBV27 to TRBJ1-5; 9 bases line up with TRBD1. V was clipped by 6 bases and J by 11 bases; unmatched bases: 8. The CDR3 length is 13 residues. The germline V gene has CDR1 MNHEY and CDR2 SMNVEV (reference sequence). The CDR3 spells CASSGQGHGTQHF. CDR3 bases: TGTGCCAGCAGCGGACAGGGGCATGGGACCCAGCATTTT.

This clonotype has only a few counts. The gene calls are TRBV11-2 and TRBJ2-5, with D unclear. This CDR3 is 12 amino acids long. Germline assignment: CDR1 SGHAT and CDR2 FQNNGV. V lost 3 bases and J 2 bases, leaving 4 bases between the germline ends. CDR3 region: CASSFLQETQYF. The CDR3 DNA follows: TGTGCCAGCAGCTTCTTACAAGAGACCCAGTACTTC.

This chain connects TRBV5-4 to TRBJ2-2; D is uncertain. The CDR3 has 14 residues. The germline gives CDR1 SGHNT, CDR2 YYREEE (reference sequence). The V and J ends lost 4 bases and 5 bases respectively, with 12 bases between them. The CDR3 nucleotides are TGTGCCAGCAGCCTCGACCCAACAACCGGGGAGCTGTTTTTT. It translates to CASSLDPTTGELFF.

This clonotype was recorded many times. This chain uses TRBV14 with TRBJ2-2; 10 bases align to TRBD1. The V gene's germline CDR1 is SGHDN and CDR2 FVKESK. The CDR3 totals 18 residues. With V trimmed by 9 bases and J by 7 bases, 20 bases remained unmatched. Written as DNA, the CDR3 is TGTGCCAGGCCGACCTTTGACAGGGGGCAAGATGATGGCGGGGAGCTGTTTTTT. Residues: CARPTFDRGQDDGGELFF.

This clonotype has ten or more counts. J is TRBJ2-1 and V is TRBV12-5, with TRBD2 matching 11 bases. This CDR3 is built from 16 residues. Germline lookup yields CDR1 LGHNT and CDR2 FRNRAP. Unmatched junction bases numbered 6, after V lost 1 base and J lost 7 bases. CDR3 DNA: TGTGCTAGTGGTTTGGGCACTAGCGGGAGTTATAATGAGCAGTTCTTC. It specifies CASGLGTSGSYNEQFF.

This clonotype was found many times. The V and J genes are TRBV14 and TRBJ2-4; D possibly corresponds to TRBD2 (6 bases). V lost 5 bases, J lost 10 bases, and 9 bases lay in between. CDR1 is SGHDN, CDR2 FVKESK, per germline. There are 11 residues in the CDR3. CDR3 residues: CASSGGRIQYF. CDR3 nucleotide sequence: TGTGCCAGCAGCGGGGGGAGGATTCAGTACTTC.

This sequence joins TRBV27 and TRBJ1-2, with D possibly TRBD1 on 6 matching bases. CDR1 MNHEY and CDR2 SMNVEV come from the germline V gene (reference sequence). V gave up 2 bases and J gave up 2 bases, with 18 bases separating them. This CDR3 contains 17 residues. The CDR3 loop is CASSLGPGRGGNYGYTF. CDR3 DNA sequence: TGTGCCAGCAGTTTAGGTCCTGGCAGGGGAGGGAACTATGGCTACACCTTC.

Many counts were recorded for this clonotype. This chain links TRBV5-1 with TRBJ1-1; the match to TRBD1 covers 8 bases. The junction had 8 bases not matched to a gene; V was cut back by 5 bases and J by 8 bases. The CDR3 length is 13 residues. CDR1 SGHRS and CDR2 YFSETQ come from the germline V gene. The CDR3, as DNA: TGCGCCAGCAGTATCAATTGGGACAGGGAAGCTTTCTTT. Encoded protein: CASSINWDREAFF.

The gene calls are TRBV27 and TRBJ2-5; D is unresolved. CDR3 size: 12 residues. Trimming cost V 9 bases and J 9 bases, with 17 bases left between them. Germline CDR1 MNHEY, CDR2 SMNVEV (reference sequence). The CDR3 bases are TGTGCCAGTGCGGAGCACCCGTGGGCCCAGTACTTC. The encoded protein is CASAEHPWAQYF.

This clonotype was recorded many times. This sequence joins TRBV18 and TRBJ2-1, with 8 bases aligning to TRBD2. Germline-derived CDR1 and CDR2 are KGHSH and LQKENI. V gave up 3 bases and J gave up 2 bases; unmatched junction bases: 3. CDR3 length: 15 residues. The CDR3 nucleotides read TGTGCCAGCTCACCGGGACTAGAAACCTACAATGAGCAGTTCTTC. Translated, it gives CASSPGLETYNEQFF.

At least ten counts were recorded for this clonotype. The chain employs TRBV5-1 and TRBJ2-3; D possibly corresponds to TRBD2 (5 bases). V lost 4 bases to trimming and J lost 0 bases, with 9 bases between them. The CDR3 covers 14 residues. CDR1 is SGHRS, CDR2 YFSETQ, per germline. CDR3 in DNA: TGCGCCAGCAGCGGCGGACTTAGCACAGATACGCAGTATTTT. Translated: CASSGGLSTDTQYF.

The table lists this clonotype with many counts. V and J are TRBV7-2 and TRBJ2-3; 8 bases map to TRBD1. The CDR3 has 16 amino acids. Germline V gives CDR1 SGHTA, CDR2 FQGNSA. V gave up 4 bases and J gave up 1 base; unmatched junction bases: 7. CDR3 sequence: CASSSQGGKRTDTQYF. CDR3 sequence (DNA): TGTGCCAGCAGCTCACAGGGGGGCAAGCGCACAGATACGCAGTATTTT. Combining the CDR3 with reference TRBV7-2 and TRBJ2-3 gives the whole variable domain GAGVSQSPSNKVTEKGKDVELRCDPISGHTALYWYRQSLGQGLEFLIYFQGNSAPDKSGLPSDRFSAERTGGSVSTLTIQRTQQEDSAVYLCASSSQGGKRTDTQYFGPGTRLTVL.

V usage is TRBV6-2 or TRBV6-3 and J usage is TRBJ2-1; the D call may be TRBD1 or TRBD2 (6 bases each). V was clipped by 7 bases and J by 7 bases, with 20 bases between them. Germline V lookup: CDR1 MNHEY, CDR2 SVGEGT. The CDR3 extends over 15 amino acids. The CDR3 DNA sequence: TGTGCCAGCACCAGACGGGGGACACGGGAAAATGAGCAGTTCTTC. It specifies CASTRRGTRENEQFF.